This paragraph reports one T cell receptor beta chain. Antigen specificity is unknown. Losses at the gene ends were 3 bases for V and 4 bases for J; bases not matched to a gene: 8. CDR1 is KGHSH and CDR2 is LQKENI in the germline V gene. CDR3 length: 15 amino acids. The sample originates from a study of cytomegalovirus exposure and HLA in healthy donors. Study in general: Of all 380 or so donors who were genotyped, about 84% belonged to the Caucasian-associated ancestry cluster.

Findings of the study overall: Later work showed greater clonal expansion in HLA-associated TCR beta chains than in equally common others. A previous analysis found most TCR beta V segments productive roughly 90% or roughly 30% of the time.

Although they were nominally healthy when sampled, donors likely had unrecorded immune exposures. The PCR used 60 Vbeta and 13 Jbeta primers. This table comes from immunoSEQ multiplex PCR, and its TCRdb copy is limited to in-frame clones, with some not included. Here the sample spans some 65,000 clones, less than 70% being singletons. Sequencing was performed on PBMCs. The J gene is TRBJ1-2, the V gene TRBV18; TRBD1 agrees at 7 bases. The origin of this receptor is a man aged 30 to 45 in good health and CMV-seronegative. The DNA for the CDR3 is TGTGCCAGCTCACCCGAACCGGGACAGCTCTATGGCTACACCTTC. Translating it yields CASSPEPGQLYGYTF.